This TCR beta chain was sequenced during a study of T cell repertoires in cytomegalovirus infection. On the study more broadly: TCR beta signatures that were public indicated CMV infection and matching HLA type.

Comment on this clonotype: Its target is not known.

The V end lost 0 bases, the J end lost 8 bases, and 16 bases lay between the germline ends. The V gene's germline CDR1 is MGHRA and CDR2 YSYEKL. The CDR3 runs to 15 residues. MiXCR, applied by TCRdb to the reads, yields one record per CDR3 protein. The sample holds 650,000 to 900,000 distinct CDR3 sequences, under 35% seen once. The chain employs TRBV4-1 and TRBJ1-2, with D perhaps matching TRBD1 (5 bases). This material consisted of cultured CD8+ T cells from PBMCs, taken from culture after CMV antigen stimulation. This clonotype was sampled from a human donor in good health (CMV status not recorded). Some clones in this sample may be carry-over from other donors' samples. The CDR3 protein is CASSQDTGWGDGYTF. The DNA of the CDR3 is TGCGCCAGCAGCCAAGATACAGGTTGGGGAGACGGCTACACCTTC.